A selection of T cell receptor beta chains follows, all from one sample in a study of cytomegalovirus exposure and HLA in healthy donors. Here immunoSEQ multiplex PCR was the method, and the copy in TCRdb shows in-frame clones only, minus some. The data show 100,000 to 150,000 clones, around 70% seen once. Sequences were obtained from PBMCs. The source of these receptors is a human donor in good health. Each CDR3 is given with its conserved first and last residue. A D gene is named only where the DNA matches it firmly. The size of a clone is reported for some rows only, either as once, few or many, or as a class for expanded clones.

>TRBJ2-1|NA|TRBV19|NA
CASTLGRGPYNEQFF
TGTGCCAGTACCCTGGGCAGGGGTCCGTACAATGAGCAGTTCTTC
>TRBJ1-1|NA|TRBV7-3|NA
CASSLYPTGTEAFF
TGTGCCAGCAGCCTCTACCCCACGGGGACAGAAGCTTTCTTT
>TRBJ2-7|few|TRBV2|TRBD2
CASRGEAATYEQYF
TGTGCCAGCCGGGGGGAGGCAGCTACCTACGAGCAGTACTTC
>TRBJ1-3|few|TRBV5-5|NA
CASSLSSGNTIYF
TGTGCCAGCAGCTTGTCTTCTGGAAACACCATATATTTT
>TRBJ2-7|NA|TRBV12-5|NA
CASGHDSYEQYF
TGTGCTAGTGGTCATGACAGCTACGAGCAGTACTTC
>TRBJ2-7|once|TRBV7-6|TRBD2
CASSLDGAGGTYEQYF
TGTGCCAGCAGCTTAGATGGTGCGGGGGGCACCTACGAGCAGTACTTC
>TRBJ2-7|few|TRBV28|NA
CASSLRGLFEQYF
TGTGCCAGCAGTTTACGGGGTCTGTTCGAGCAGTACTTC
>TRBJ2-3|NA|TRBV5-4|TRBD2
CASSLGLAGAQGDTQYF
TGTGCCAGCAGCTTGGGGCTAGCGGGGGCTCAGGGAGATACGCAGTATTTT
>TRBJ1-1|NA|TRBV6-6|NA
CASSREATRGSEAFF
TGTGCCAGCAGTCGAGAGGCCACCCGGGGGAGTGAAGCTTTCTTT
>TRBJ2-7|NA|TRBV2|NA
CASTLGRGSYEQYF
TGTGCCAGCACCCTAGGTCGGGGGTCCTACGAGCAGTACTTC
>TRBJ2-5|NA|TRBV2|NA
CASQGLDQETQYF
TGTGCCAGCCAGGGGTTGGATCAGGAGACCCAGTACTTC
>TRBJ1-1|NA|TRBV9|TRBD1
CASSGQGAPEAFF
TGTGCCAGCAGCGGACAGGGGGCCCCTGAAGCTTTCTTT
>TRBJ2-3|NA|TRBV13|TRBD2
CASSLEVAGATDTQYF
TGTGCCAGCAGCTTAGAAGTAGCGGGGGCCACAGATACGCAGTATTTT
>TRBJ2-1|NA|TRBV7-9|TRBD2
CSSSPPILLAGGHPDEQFF
TGTTCCAGCAGCCCCCCCATTCTTTTAGCGGGGGGGCACCCTGATGAGCAGTTCTTC
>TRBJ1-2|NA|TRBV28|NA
CASSLQGGYGYTF
TGTGCCAGCAGTTTACAAGGGGGCTATGGCTACACCTTC
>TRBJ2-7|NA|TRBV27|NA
CASSLTGTNYKQYF
TGTGCCAGCAGCCTAACCGGGACAAACTACAAGCAGTACTTC
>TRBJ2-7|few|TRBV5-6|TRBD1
CASSPGDRAPYEQYF
TGTGCCAGCAGCCCGGGGGACAGGGCCCCCTACGAGCAGTACTTC
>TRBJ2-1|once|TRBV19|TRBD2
CASSKLAGANNEQFF
TGTGCCAGTAGCAAACTAGCGGGGGCCAACAATGAGCAGTTCTTC
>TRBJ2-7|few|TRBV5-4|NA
CASSENRYNEQYF
TGTGCCAGCAGCGAGAACAGGTACAACGAGCAGTACTTC
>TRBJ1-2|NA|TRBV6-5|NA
CASTPRRGLGNGYTF
TGTGCCAGCACCCCAAGAAGGGGGTTGGGGAATGGCTACACCTTC
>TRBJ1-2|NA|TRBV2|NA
CASSILGQNGYTF
TGTGCCAGCAGCATATTAGGACAGAATGGCTACACCTTC
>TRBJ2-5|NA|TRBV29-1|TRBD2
CSVEPRGGRGETQYF
TGCAGCGTTGAACCCCGGGGGGGCCGAGGTGAGACCCAGTACTTC
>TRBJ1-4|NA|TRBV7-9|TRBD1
CASSLGGQGWSEKLFF
TGTGCCAGCAGCTTAGGGGGACAGGGCTGGAGTGAAAAACTGTTTTTT
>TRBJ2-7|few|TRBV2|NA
CASSERQGRLGEQYF
TGTGCCAGCAGTGAAAGGCAGGGGCGTCTGGGCGAGCAGTACTTC
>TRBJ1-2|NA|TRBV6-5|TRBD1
CASRNTGQGNYGYTF
TGTGCCAGCAGAAACACGGGACAGGGAAACTATGGCTACACCTTC
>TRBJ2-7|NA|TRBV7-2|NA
CASSYGTRGEQYF
TGTGCCAGCAGTTACGGGACACGGGGCGAGCAGTACTTC
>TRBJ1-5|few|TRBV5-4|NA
CASSLGGGGQPQHF
TGTGCCAGCAGCTTGGGAGGGGGGGGTCAGCCCCAGCATTTT
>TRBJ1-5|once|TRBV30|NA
CAWSVGQGPPPQHF
TGTGCCTGGAGTGTCGGGCAGGGGCCTCCGCCCCAGCATTTT
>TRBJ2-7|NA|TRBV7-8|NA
CASRSVRSQTYEQYF
TGTGCCAGCAGGTCCGTGAGGTCCCAGACCTACGAGCAGTACTTC
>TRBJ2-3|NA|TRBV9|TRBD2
CASSLPRAGGRTDTQYF
TGTGCCAGCAGCCTCCCCCGGGCGGGGGGCAGGACAGATACGCAGTATTTT
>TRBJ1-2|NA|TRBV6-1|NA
CASTRAGATGGYTF
TGTGCCAGCACCCGAGCGGGGGCCACGGGCGGCTACACCTTC
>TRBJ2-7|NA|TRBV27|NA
CASSPGASYEQYF
TGTGCCAGCAGTCCCGGAGCGTCCTACGAGCAGTACTTC
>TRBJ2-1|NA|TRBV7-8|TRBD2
CASSSGTSGSFHEQFF
TGTGCCAGCAGCTCGGGGACTAGCGGGAGTTTCCATGAGCAGTTCTTC
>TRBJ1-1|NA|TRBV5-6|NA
CASSFSPRTGSRLRTEAFF
TGTGCCAGCAGCTTTTCTCCCCGCACAGGTTCCCGTCTGCGGACTGAAGCTTTCTTT
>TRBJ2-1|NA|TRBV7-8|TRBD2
CASSRESGTNNEQFF
TGTGCCAGCAGCCGAGAAAGCGGGACGAACAATGAGCAGTTCTTC
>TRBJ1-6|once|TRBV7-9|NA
CASSLAVRGNSPLHF
TGTGCCAGCAGCTTAGCCGTAAGGGGCAATTCGCCCCTCCACTTT
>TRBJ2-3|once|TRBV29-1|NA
CSVEMRQPDTQYF
TGCAGCGTTGAGATGAGACAGCCAGATACGCAGTATTTT
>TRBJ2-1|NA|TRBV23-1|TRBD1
CASPTGGEQFF
TGCGCCAGCCCTACAGGGGGCGAGCAGTTCTTC
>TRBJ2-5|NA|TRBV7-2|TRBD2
CASGTSGRIQETQYF
TGTGCCAGCGGGACTAGCGGGCGAATCCAAGAGACCCAGTACTTC
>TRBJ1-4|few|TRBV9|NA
CASSPGGEKLFF
TGTGCCAGCAGCCCGGGTGGTGAAAAACTGTTTTTT
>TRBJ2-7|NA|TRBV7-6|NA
CASSLASADSSYEQYF
TGTGCCAGCAGCTTAGCCTCGGCGGACAGCTCCTACGAGCAGTACTTC
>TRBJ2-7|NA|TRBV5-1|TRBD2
CASSLPSGSRYEQYF
TGCGCCAGCAGCTTACCCAGCGGGAGTAGGTACGAGCAGTACTTC
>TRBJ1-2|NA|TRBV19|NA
CASVNYPGNSYGYTF
TGTGCCAGTGTTAACTACCCAGGGAATTCCTATGGCTACACCTTC
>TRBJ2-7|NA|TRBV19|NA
CASITVGRGACEQYF
TGTGCCAGTATTACTGTTGGCAGGGGAGCATGCGAGCAGTACTTC